The present T cell receptor (beta chain) was sequenced within a study of metastatic and nonmetastatic thyroid tumors. Study context: Across blood and tumor or nodule tissue, repertoires from malignant and benign thyroid patients were compared with one another. Study results and limitations: Malignant thyroid tumors reportedly had TCR beta diversity that was significantly higher than in benign nodules, in blood and tumor.

V was pared by 3 bases and J by 4 bases, with 15 bases between. This CDR3 contains 15 residues. Germline V CDR1 and CDR2: KGHDR, SFDVKD. In the study's own analysis: The authors used CDR3 differences across clinicopathological groups to build a distant-metastasis classifier for papillary thyroid cancer. TCRdb reprocessed the PCR reads via MiXCR. The V and J calls reflect TCRdb's pipeline rather than the authors' work. The sample holds 10,000 to 15,000 clones, approximately 27% seen once. There were no patients who had received any treatment before thyroid surgery. There are a few counts of this clone. Its matching antigen is unknown.

The sequenced material came from tumor tissue. This clonotype was obtained from a female donor with papillary thyroid cancer or a benign thyroid nodule (not recorded which). Some clones in this sample may be carry-over from other donors' samples. J is TRBJ2-7 and V is TRBV24-1; a possible D gene is TRBD2 (6 bases). The CDR3, as DNA: TGTGCCACCAGTGATCCCGGGACTGGAGATTACGAGCAGTACTTC. Translated, it gives CATSDPGTGDYEQYF.